The table lists the clone carrying this T cell receptor beta chain with a few counts. Its antigen is still unknown. This entry belongs to a study of CD8 T cells in ankylosing spondylitis. Study results and limitations: As reported, disease-linked clones showed significant enrichment in matched ankylosing spondylitis synovial fluid. Within ankylosing spondylitis blood, a TCR beta motif made up of seven or eight highly homologous variants appeared to be characteristic.

For TCR beta, libraries came from quantitative 5'-RACE with molecular barcodes. TCRdb re-called the 5' RACE reads with MiXCR, one entry per CDR3 protein. The table includes under 850,000 distinct CDR3 sequences, over 15% detected once. Sequenced input: blood, either unsorted or a sorted T cell fraction (not recorded which). This clonotype was obtained from a male donor with ankylosing spondylitis.

The CDR3 DNA reads TGTGCCAGCAGGGGCGGGGCAGGTGTCGGGGAGCAGTACTTC. It codes for CASRGGAGVGEQYF. The chain couples TRBV28 to TRBJ2-7; perhaps TRBD2 as D (6 bases). V lost 6 bases to trimming and J lost 7 bases, with 19 bases between them. This CDR3 contains 14 residues. CDR1 is MDHEN and CDR2 is SYDVKM in the germline V gene.